This T cell receptor (beta chain) was obtained from a study of blood T cell repertoires in COVID-19. Study context: The origin of the acute and convalescent COVID-19 samples was the United States, Italy and Spain. T cells, B-cell-depleted T cells, or PBMCs provided the cDNA or gDNA that served as material.

The table lists this clone with a count of one. Only in-frame clones appear in the TCRdb table, and some are missing; sequencing was by immunoSEQ multiplex PCR. The sample holds fewer than 100,000 clones; roughly 88% are singletons and the top ten take around 40%. The CDR3 sequence is 15 residues long. Germline CDR1 and CDR2: SGHTA and FQGNSA. V was cut by 1 base and J by 0 bases, with 10 bases left in between. The chain employs TRBV7-2 and TRBJ2-7, with D perhaps TRBD2 (5 bases). Sample: peripheral blood. The sequence derives from a human donor in a cohort sampled during active COVID-19. The CDR3 loop reads CASSLGAASSYEQYF. The CDR3 DNA reads as TGTGCCAGCAGCTTAGGAGCGGCCAGCTCCTACGAGCAGTACTTC.